This T cell receptor (beta chain) was recorded in a study of blood T cell repertoires in COVID-19 (TCRdb year 2020). For context, the study as a whole: The collaborator samples originated in the United States, Italy and Spain and spanned the acute and convalescent phases of COVID-19. Subjects who had been exposed to COVID-19, were actively infected with it, or had recovered from it provided the deeply sampled blood TCRbeta repertoires that made up the dataset. The prospective study material was composed of cDNA or gDNA derived from T cells, B-cell-depleted T cells, or PBMCs. The samples were drawn from the first 160 participants of the ongoing ImmuneRACE study and from 950 to 1,500 subjects provided by 6 global collaborators. Where available, HLA class I and class II types were taken from metadata supplied by the sample provider and were not determined by assay-based typing. A freely available public database, intended as a resource for researchers studying the immune response to SARS-CoV-2, is where the repertoires were released. Sample metadata almost always included a de-identified subject ID, COVID-19 status, age in years and sex.

The immunoSEQ Assay, a bias-controlled multiplex PCR, was used to amplify TCRbeta CDR3 regions from genomic DNA. The study's own analysis went as follows. Nucleated cell counts per sample were estimated from amplification of reference gene primers within the assay. Sequence reads were collapsed and filtered to measure the absolute abundance of every unique TCRbeta CDR3 rearrangement. For each sample, productive Simpson clonality was calculated as the square root of Simpson's diversity index across productive rearrangements. This immuneACCESS table, as held by TCRdb, lists in-frame sequences with V and J called but not all clones. Of the missing ones, under half trace to an unresolved V gene in checked studies; the others have no known cause. That table furnishes V, J and clone size, whereas the DNA furnished D and trimming. The sample table shows 150,000 to 200,000 clones, and about 90% are seen once. The top ten clones comprise 2.5% of the sample.

This clone was observed a single time. The specificity of this receptor is unknown. Base qualities are missing; no much larger clone stands one base away. Whole blood was collected in K2EDTA tubes by collaborating institutions according to the institutions' own protocols. For TCRbeta analysis, collaborator samples were shipped as frozen whole blood, as isolated PBMCs, or as DNA extracted from either sample type. Overall study results and their limits: Clinical and demographic metadata were provided uncurated, with the amount varying by source and participant.

The germline V gene (reference sequence) provides CDR1 LGHDT and CDR2 YNNKEL. The germline ends are 12 bases apart after V is trimmed by 0 bases and J by 6 bases. The CDR3 measures 15 amino acids from cysteine to phenylalanine. CDR3 DNA only is kept here, 45 bases in frame from base 1. The clonotype originates from a man between 40 and 49 years old with active or convalescent COVID-19. The sequence joins TRBV3-1 (or the pseudogene TRBV3-2) to TRBJ1-5; no D gene is confidently identified. The specimen was peripheral blood. The CDR3 reads CASSQDAGAGQPQHF. The DNA reads TGTGCCAGCAGCCAAGATGCGGGCGCTGGTCAGCCCCAGCATTTT.